This T cell receptor beta chain was sequenced in a study of multiple sclerosis patients with progressive multifocal leukoencephalopathy. Each PCR contained spiked synthetic TR CDR3 controls spanning every V-J pairing. Some clones are missing from TCRdb's copy, which holds only in-frame ones; the method was immunoSEQ multiplex PCR. This sample has 29,000 or so clones, with 89% found just once. About this clone: What it binds is not known.

Study conclusions and caveats: Lower normalized Shannon entropy suggested reduced TRB diversity in most PML patients. Expanded clones at PML onset predated and persisted through natalizumab therapy.

As to time point: 6 months of natalizumab therapy. T1 and T2 blood were collected at 6 and 12 months of natalizumab. Germline CDR1 and CDR2: SGHTA and FQGTGA. V trimming: 1 base; J trimming: 3 bases; junction bases outside the gene matches: 10. CDR3 length: 18 residues. Sequenced here: PBMCs, sampled from a patient treated with natalizumab. V usage is TRBV7-3 and J usage is TRBJ2-1; 9 bases map to TRBD2. This TCR came from a human donor with multiple sclerosis. The CDR3 here is CASSLSPAGGRGYNEQFF. Here the CDR3 DNA reads TGTGCCAGCAGCTTAAGCCCCGCGGGAGGGAGGGGCTACAATGAGCAGTTCTTC.